Below, 24 T cell receptor beta chains from the same sample are listed, as sequenced in a study of T cell changes during pregnancy in multiple sclerosis. TCRdb keeps only in-frame clones here, not all; method: immunoSEQ multiplex PCR. Of 70,000 to 95,000 clones listed, just under 95% are singletons. Sequences were derived from peripheral blood, sampled in the first trimester of pregnancy. These receptors came from a female donor with multiple sclerosis, enrolled in a pregnancy study.

This chain uses TRBV6-5 with TRBJ2-5; 8 bases are shared with TRBD2. The germline CDR1 and CDR2 sequences are MNHEY and SVGAGI. J was trimmed by 5 bases and V by 5 bases; bases with no gene match: 10. CDR3 size: 15 residues. The CDR3 here is CASSPPGGAWETQYF. DNA of the CDR3: TGTGCCAGCAGTCCCCCCGGGGGGGCCTGGGAGACCCAGTACTTC.

The chain combines TRBV5-6 with TRBJ2-7; D may be TRBD1 (6 bases). Germline values: CDR1 SGHDT, CDR2 YYEEEE. The V end was cut by 3 bases, the J end by 6 bases, with 10 bases between. The CDR3 runs to 12 residues. The CDR3 protein is CASSWGRSEQYF. CDR3 sequence (DNA): TGTGCCAGCAGCTGGGGGCGGAGCGAGCAGTACTTC.

The V and J genes are TRBV5-1 and TRBJ2-1, with 15 bases matching TRBD2. Germline V gives CDR1 SGHRS, CDR2 YFSETQ. The CDR3 runs to 18 residues. With 2 bases clipped from V and 1 base from J, the junction kept 4 bases outside the gene matches. CDR3 coding DNA: TGCGCCAGCAGCTTAGGACTAGCGGGGGGGCGGTCCTACAATGAGCAGTTCTTC. Translated, it gives CASSLGLAGGRSYNEQFF.

The chain links TRBV5-1 to TRBJ2-2, with 8 bases matching TRBD1. Trimming cost V 4 bases and J 4 bases; bases outside gene matches: 6. Germline CDR1 is SGHRS and CDR2 is YFSETQ. The CDR3 runs to 15 residues. The CDR3 DNA is TGCGCCAGCAGCCCTGGGACAGGAGTCACCGGGGAGCTGTTTTTT. As protein: CASSPGTGVTGELFF.

J is TRBJ2-3 and V is TRBV27; TRBD1 aligns across 7 bases. Germline V CDR1 and CDR2: MNHEY, SMNVEV (reference sequence). The V segment lost 5 bases and the J segment 2 bases; nucleotides outside the gene matches: 10. This CDR3 has 16 residues. The CDR3 DNA is TGTGCCAGCAGTCCGCTTGGACAGGTTAACACAGATACGCAGTATTTT. This encodes CASSPLGQVNTDTQYF.

The chain uses TRBV6-1 and TRBJ2-7; TRBD1 might be the D (6 bases). CDR1 is MNHNS and CDR2 is SASEGT in the germline V gene. V gave up 7 bases and J gave up 1 base, with 14 bases separating them. This CDR3 is 14 amino acids long. CDR3 amino acids: CASTEGGTSYEQYF. The CDR3 DNA is TGTGCCAGCACCGAAGGGGGAACTTCCTACGAGCAGTACTTC.

CDR3 amino acids: CASSWATGDEQYF. CDR3 sequence (DNA): TGTGCCAGCAGCTGGGCCACGGGGGACGAGCAGTACTTC. The chain is built from TRBV5-4 and TRBJ2-7, with D perhaps matching TRBD2 (6 bases). The CDR3 contains 13 residues. Germline V gene sequence: CDR1 SGHNT, CDR2 YYREEE (reference sequence). The V end was cut by 3 bases, the J end by 5 bases, with 12 bases between. Based on the CDR3 plus reference TRBV5-4 and TRBJ2-7, the full variable domain is ETGVTQSPTHLIKTRGQQVTLRCSSQSGHNTVSWYQQALGQGPQFIFQYYREEENGRGNFPPRFSGLQFPNYSSELNVNALELDDSALYLCASSWATGDEQYFGPGTRLTVT.

The chain is built from TRBV4-1 and TRBJ2-5; D remains unclear. Trimming took off 0 bases at V and 5 bases at J, with 7 bases between the two ends. CDR1 is MGHRA and CDR2 is YSYEKL in the germline V gene. This CDR3 has 13 residues. CDR3: CASSQDSWETQYF. For the CDR3, the DNA is TGCGCCAGCAGCCAAGACAGTTGGGAGACCCAGTACTTC.

This clone was observed once. The rearrangement uses TRBV11-3 and TRBJ1-1; D not resolved. Germline CDR1 and CDR2: SGHNT and YENEEA. Trimming stripped 3 bases from V and 0 bases from J, with 5 bases between. This CDR3 spans 13 amino acids. CDR3 residues: CASSFTVNTEAFF. CDR3 nucleotides: TGTGCCAGCAGCTTCACGGTGAACACTGAAGCTTTCTTT.

The chain links TRBV7-2 to TRBJ1-1; 8 positions match TRBD1. After removal of 5 bases from V and 7 bases from J, the junction contained 9 bases not matched to a gene. Germline V lookup: CDR1 SGHTA, CDR2 FQGNSA. The CDR3 is 14 residues long. CDR3 protein: CASSMTGAAFEAFF. DNA for the CDR3: TGTGCCAGCAGCATGACAGGGGCCGCTTTTGAAGCTTTCTTT.

About this clone itself: The junction and the germline gene differ at one end; a read error may be behind it. V and J are TRBV7-7 and TRBJ2-1; TRBD2 agrees at 9 bases. There are 16 residues in the CDR3. The germline V gene has CDR1 SSHAT and CDR2 FNYEAQ (reference sequence). The DNA for the CDR3 is TGTGCTAGCAGCGCCGGAAGCGGGGGGCCCTTTAATGAGCAGTTCTTC. Translation: CASSAGSGGPFNEQFF. Filled out from reference TRBV7-7 and TRBJ2-1, the complete variable domain reads GAGVSQSPRYKVTKRGQDVTLRCDPISSHATLYWYQQALGQGPEFLTYFNYEAQPDKSGLPSDRFSAERPEGSISTLTIQRTEQRDSAMYRCASSAGSGGPFNEQFFGPGTRLTVL.

The CDR3 sequence: CSASGNNEQFF. CDR3 in DNA: TGCAGTGCCTCGGGTAACAATGAGCAGTTCTTC. This rearrangement joins TRBV20-1 to TRBJ2-1, with D unclear. The germline V and J ends were trimmed by 6 bases and 5 bases, with 8 bases remaining between them. Germline values: CDR1 DFQATT, CDR2 SNEGSKA (reference sequence). The CDR3 has 11 residues.

This chain links TRBV9 with TRBJ2-3; TRBD2 matches 9 bases. V trimming: 4 bases; J trimming: 3 bases; junction bases outside the gene matches: 9. Germline V gives CDR1 SGDLS, CDR2 YYNGEE. The CDR3 is 16 amino acids. DNA for the CDR3: TGTGCCAGCAGCCACCCTTTAGCGGGGGAGACAGATACGCAGTATTTT. Protein sequence: CASSHPLAGETDTQYF.

A single count supports this clone. In the same sample, other DNA sequences code for this CDR3. V is TRBV29-1 and J is TRBJ2-7, with D possibly TRBD2 on 6 matching bases. The germline V and J ends were trimmed by 3 bases and 6 bases, with 9 bases remaining between them. CDR3 length: 11 residues. From germline, CDR1 is SQVTM and CDR2 ANQGSEA. The CDR3, as DNA: TGCAGCGTTGAGGGGGGTAGCGAGCAGTACTTC. It encodes CSVEGGSEQYF.

The V gene is TRBV10-3, the J gene TRBJ2-5, with 10 bases aligning to TRBD2. CDR1 and CDR2 (germline): ENHRY, SYGVKD. V lost 3 bases to trimming and J lost 2 bases; unmatched junction nucleotides: 18. The CDR3 sequence is 20 residues long. The CDR3 here is CAISDKSLWSASGGQETQYF. CDR3 nucleotides: TGTGCCATCAGTGACAAAAGCCTTTGGTCGGCTAGCGGGGGACAAGAGACCCAGTACTTC.

J is TRBJ2-3 and V is TRBV6-1, with D hard to call. V was clipped by 8 bases and J by 6 bases, with 9 bases between them. The CDR3 is 11 amino acids. Germline CDR1 reads MNHNS; CDR2 reads SASEGT. CDR3 sequence: CASEFPDTQYF. The CDR3 DNA follows: TGTGCCAGCGAGTTCCCGGATACGCAGTATTTT.

The CDR3 loop is CASSLSRGLPSYEQYF. The CDR3 DNA follows: TGTGCCAGCAGCTTGAGCAGGGGGCTTCCCTCCTACGAGCAGTACTTC. This sequence joins TRBV5-4 and TRBJ2-7; 8 bases are shared with TRBD1. Trimming at V came to 1 base and at J to 0 bases, leaving 6 bases not matched to a gene. Germline CDR1 and CDR2: SGHNT and YYREEE (reference sequence). CDR3 length: 16 amino acids. Complete variable domain (other parts from reference TRBV5-4 and TRBJ2-7): ETGVTQSPTHLIKTRGQQVTLRCSSQSGHNTVSWYQQALGQGPQFIFQYYREEENGRGNFPPRFSGLQFPNYSSELNVNALELDDSALYLCASSLSRGLPSYEQYFGPGTRLTVT.

The V and J genes are TRBV9 and TRBJ2-1; 8 nucleotides align to TRBD2. The germline V gene encodes CDR1 SGDLS and CDR2 YYNGEE. The junction had 4 bases not matched to a gene; V was cut back by 6 bases and J by 2 bases. The length of the CDR3 is 14 residues. In DNA form, the CDR3 reads TGTGCCAGCAACGGGGGGGCCACCTACAATGAGCAGTTCTTC. This gives the protein CASNGGATYNEQFF.

V and J are TRBV18 and TRBJ1-1; 10 nucleotides agree with TRBD1. V was pared by 1 base and J by 1 base, with 9 bases of the junction left unmatched. The CDR3 runs to 18 residues. The germline CDR1 and CDR2 sequences are KGHSH and LQKENI. The CDR3 region has the DNA TGTGCCAGCTCACCACAGGGTGACAGGGGGCTTTGGAACACTGAAGCTTTCTTT. The encoded protein is CASSPQGDRGLWNTEAFF. The variable domain in full, with the rest retrieved from reference TRBV18 and TRBJ1-1, is NAGVMQNPRHLVRRRGQEARLRCSPMKGHSHVYWYRQLPEEGLKFMVYLQKENIIDESGMPKERFSAEFPKEGPSILRIQQVVRGDSAAYFCASSPQGDRGLWNTEAFFGQGTRLTVV.

This chain joins TRBV7-9 and TRBJ2-1; 9 bases agree with TRBD1. The CDR3 extends over 16 amino acids. J gave up 6 bases and V 4 bases, and 10 bases lay outside the gene matches. Germline loops: CDR1 SEHNR, CDR2 FQNEAQ (reference sequence). DNA of the CDR3: TGTGCCAGCAGCTCCAAACCGGGACAGGGTCGCAATGAGCAGTTCTTC. The encoded protein is CASSSKPGQGRNEQFF.

V and J are TRBV12-5 and TRBJ1-6; D ambiguous. CDR1 and CDR2 from the germline V gene are LGHNT and FRNRAP. Trimming removed 8 bases from V and 7 bases from J, with 6 bases in between. This CDR3 region has 11 residues. CDR3 sequence (DNA): TGTGCTAGTACTGAGAATTCACCCCTCCACTTT. As protein: CASTENSPLHF.

The chain has TRBV7-9 and TRBJ2-1; D is possibly TRBD1 (6 bases). The V gene's germline CDR1 is SEHNR and CDR2 FQNEAQ (reference sequence). Trimming cost V 1 base and J 5 bases, with 9 bases left between them. The CDR3 sequence is 14 residues long. CDR3 in amino acids: CASSLEGGNNEQFF. The CDR3 DNA sequence: TGTGCCAGCAGCTTAGAAGGGGGAAACAATGAGCAGTTCTTC.

The rearrangement joins TRBV7-6 to TRBJ1-4; D is unclear. The CDR3 covers 19 residues. The ends were cut back, 0 bases at V and 0 bases at J, with 17 bases in the middle. Germline values: CDR1 SGHVS, CDR2 FNYEAQ. The CDR3 sequence: CASSLATLRFGATNEKLFF. CDR3 DNA sequence: TGTGCCAGCAGCTTAGCGACTTTAAGATTCGGTGCAACTAATGAAAAACTGTTTTTT.

The chain has TRBV7-3 and TRBJ2-1; D might be TRBD1 (6 bases). Germline CDR1 and CDR2: SGHTA and FQGTGA. The CDR3 spans 13 residues. V was shortened by 1 base and J by 7 bases, with 8 bases between the two germline ends. In DNA, the CDR3 is TGTGCCAGCAGCTTAAACAGGGAGAATGAGCAGTTCTTC. Translation gives CASSLNRENEQFF.